This T cell receptor beta chain was sequenced in a study of blood T cell repertoires in COVID-19. Two negative PCRs, clearance, or symptom resolution were required of recovered Cohort 3 donors. Produced via immunoSEQ multiplex PCR; TCRdb's table is partial and in-frame only. In the table there are 250,000 to 400,000 clones, more than 90% of which are singletons. Germline-derived CDR1 and CDR2 are SGHVS and FQNEAQ. This CDR3 has 17 residues. V lost 3 bases and J lost 8; bases outside the gene matches: 11. The J gene is TRBJ1-6, the V gene TRBV7-8, with 9 nucleotides matching TRBD1. The specimen sequenced was PBMCs or T cells enriched from blood (not recorded which). The clonotype was recovered from a man in his sixties who had recovered from COVID-19. In DNA form, the CDR3 reads TGTGCCAGCAGCTTGGCCAACTTCAGGACAGGGGATTCACCCCTCCACTTT. Translated, it gives CASSLANFRTGDSPLHF.